The sequence of this T cell receptor (beta chain) was determined in a study of cytomegalovirus exposure and HLA in healthy donors. Regarding the study as a whole: Subsequent analysis of the 100 to 150 validation repertoires found a tendency for first-cohort TCR clusters to co-occur.

The germline CDR1 and CDR2 sequences are MDHEN and SYDVKM. V shed 3 bases and J 7 bases; nucleotides not matched to a gene: 8. This CDR3 contains 14 residues. On this clone: Its cognate antigen is unknown.

Using immunoSEQ multiplex PCR, the repertoire was profiled, and TCRdb retains in-frame clones only, with some absent. In the table there are about 160,000 clones, 85% to 90% of which are singletons. What was sequenced was PBMCs. The source is a woman under 30 in good health and CMV-seropositive. The V and J genes are TRBV28 and TRBJ1-2, with 7 bases fitting TRBD1. CDR3 nucleotide sequence: TGTGCCAGCAGTTTCCTAGGACAGGCAGGTGGCTACACCTTC. Protein: CASSFLGQAGGYTF.